Below are 7 T cell receptor beta chains sequenced from a single sample in a study of blood T cell repertoires in COVID-19. The protocol was immunoSEQ multiplex PCR, while the TCRdb copy is restricted to in-frame clones and leaves out a portion. This table has a few hundred thousand clones, 86% appearing once. The sequencing input was peripheral blood. Receptors originate from a man aged 25-45 years who had recovered from COVID-19.

The chain combines TRBV3-1 (or the pseudogene TRBV3-2) with TRBJ2-1, with 10 bases lining up with TRBD2. Trimming took 1 base from V and 9 from J; bases not matched to a gene: 9. Germline CDR1 LGHDT, CDR2 YNNKEL (reference sequence). The CDR3 has 16 residues. The DNA for the CDR3 is TGTGCCAGCAGCCAAGCAAGAGCGGGGGGGCTCGGTGAGCAGTTCTTC. This sequence encodes CASSQARAGGLGEQFF.

This chain links TRBV4-1 with TRBJ2-5, with D possibly matching TRBD1 (5 bases). Deletions cut 1 base from V and 4 bases from J, with 16 bases between. This CDR3 is 16 amino acids long. From germline, CDR1 is MGHRA and CDR2 YSYEKL. The DNA for the CDR3 is TGCGCCAGCAGCCAAGGTGTTCCGACAGTAGGAGAGACCCAGTACTTC. This encodes CASSQGVPTVGETQYF.

This clone was recorded once. The genes are TRBV7-9 and TRBJ2-2, with 11 bases matching TRBD1. This CDR3 has 15 amino acids. Germline V gene data show CDR1 as SEHNR and CDR2 as FQNEAQ (reference sequence). V shed 2 bases and J 6 bases; nucleotides not matched to a gene: 2. The CDR3 protein is CASSLWTGGPGELFF. Here the CDR3 DNA reads TGTGCCAGCAGCTTATGGACAGGGGGCCCCGGGGAGCTGTTTTTT.

J is TRBJ1-1 and V is TRBV29-1, with no clear D. The CDR3 is 13 residues long. CDR1 SQVTM and CDR2 ANQGSEA come from the germline V gene. The V gene lost 7 bases and the J gene lost 1 base, with 13 bases spanning the gap. CDR3 loop: CSAIQQKNTEAFF. CDR3 bases: TGCAGCGCCATACAACAGAAGAACACTGAAGCTTTCTTT.

The chain uses TRBV21-1 and TRBJ1-1. TRBV21-1 is given as a pseudogene. The CDR3 has 12 residues. The CDR3 bases are TGTGCCAACGAGCGGGGGAACACTGAAGCTTTCTTT. Protein: CANERGNTEAFF.

V gene TRBV3-1 (or the pseudogene TRBV3-2) combines with J gene TRBJ1-6; D is possibly TRBD1 (5 bases). The germline V gene has CDR1 LGHDT and CDR2 YNNKEL (reference sequence). The CDR3 is 15 amino acids. V lost 4 bases, J lost 10 bases, and 17 bases lay in between. This CDR3 reads CASSRDRGYGSPLHF. The CDR3 bases are TGTGCCAGCAGCCGGGATCGGGGGTACGGGTCACCCCTCCACTTT.

The chain has TRBV4-2 and TRBJ2-2, with 7 bases aligning to TRBD2. This CDR3 comprises 15 residues. The germline V gene encodes CDR1 LGHNA and CDR2 YNFKEQ. The V gene end was trimmed by 2 bases and the J gene end by 5 bases; junction bases not matched to a gene: 5. Here the CDR3 reads CASSQQRGGTGELFF. DNA for the CDR3: TGTGCCAGCAGCCAACAGCGGGGTGGGACCGGGGAGCTGTTTTTT.